These 32 T cell receptor beta chains share one sample of origin, sequenced in a study of blood T cell repertoires in COVID-19. The table came from immunoSEQ multiplex PCR; TCRdb's copy has only in-frame clones and leaves some out. The sample carries fewer than 250,000 clones, around four fifths recorded once. Sequenced input: peripheral blood. These receptor sequences come from a woman in her 50s with acute or convalescent COVID-19.

The J gene is TRBJ2-7, the V gene TRBV21-1; TRBD1, the table's D call, lacks a check against the DNA. TRBV21-1 is a pseudogene. The CDR3 totals 16 residues. This CDR3 is CASSSPASPGCYEQYF. The CDR3, as DNA: TGTGCCAGCAGCTCCCCCGCAAGTCCAGGTTGCTACGAGCAGTACTTC.

A few counts support this clone. The chain is built from TRBV2 and TRBJ2-6, with D possibly matching TRBD1 (6 bases). Germline V CDR1 and CDR2: SNHLY, FYNNEI. This CDR3 is built from 14 residues. With 4 bases removed from V and 4 bases from J, the gap between germline ends came to 8 bases. CDR3 nucleotides: TGTGCCAGCAGTGGGGGGCTAGGGGCCAACGTCCTGACTTTC. Residues: CASSGGLGANVLTF.

V usage is TRBV7-9 and J usage is TRBJ2-4; D unclear. Germline CDR1 SEHNR, CDR2 FQNEAQ (reference sequence). The CDR3 runs to 13 residues. V gave up 7 bases and J gave up 9 bases, with 16 bases separating them. Written as DNA, the CDR3 is TGTGCCAGCACCACCTCGGTTCAAAGCATTCAGTACTTC. Encoded protein: CASTTSVQSIQYF.

This clone appeared a single time. V usage is TRBV5-1 and J usage is TRBJ2-7; 7 bases fit TRBD2. The CDR3 length is 14 residues. The J segment lost 2 bases and the V segment lost 3 bases, leaving 5 bases of the junction unmatched. From germline, CDR1 is SGHRS and CDR2 YFSETQ. This CDR3 reads CASSSRDYPYEQYF. CDR3 nucleotides: TGCGCCAGCAGCTCGCGGGACTATCCCTACGAGCAGTACTTC.

The CDR3 DNA is TGTGCCAGCAGGGTCAGAAGTTATGGCTACACCTTC. Protein: CASRVRSYGYTF. The chain is built from TRBV28 and TRBJ1-2; D is ambiguous. Between the trimmed V and J ends, which lost 6 bases and 5 bases, there was a span of 10 bases. Germline V gives CDR1 MDHEN, CDR2 SYDVKM. The CDR3 is 12 residues long.

This clone is a singleton in its sample. The V call is TRBV15, the J call TRBJ1-1, with D tentatively TRBD1 (5 bases). The CDR3 covers 14 residues. V lost 1 base to trimming and J lost 3 bases, with 9 bases between them. In germline, CDR1 is LNHNV, CDR2 YYDKDF (reference sequence). The CDR3 loop is CATSRVVGDTEAFF. DNA of the CDR3: TGTGCCACCAGCAGAGTTGTAGGGGACACTGAAGCTTTCTTT.

V gene TRBV5-8 combines with J gene TRBJ1-1; D ambiguous. Germline V gene lookup returns CDR1 SGHTS and CDR2 YDEGEE. Trimming removed 1 base at V and 1 base at J, with 5 bases between. This CDR3 is 13 amino acids long. CDR3 DNA: TGTGCCAGCAGCTTGACTCAGAACACTGAAGCTTTCTTT. It translates to CASSLTQNTEAFF.

The rearrangement uses TRBV23-1 and TRBJ2-5; 7 nucleotides align to TRBD1. TRBV23-1 is filed as an ORF, its function uncertain. The trim removed 3 bases at V and 4 bases at J, leaving 11 bases unmatched. The CDR3 runs to 16 residues. DNA for the CDR3: TGCGCCAGCAGTCATGTAATTGGGGACAGCATAGAGACCCAGTACTTC. Residues: CASSHVIGDSIETQYF.

The chain uses TRBV6-5 and TRBJ1-5; weak D call: TRBD1 (6 bases). Trimming removed 2 bases from V and 1 base from J, with 9 bases in between. CDR1 and CDR2 from the germline V gene are MNHEY and SVGAGI. There are 15 residues in the CDR3. Here the CDR3 DNA reads TGTGCCAGCAGTTACGGGGGGGCGAGCAATCAGCCCCAGCATTTT. Protein: CASSYGGASNQPQHF.

Only one count was recorded for this clone. This sequence joins TRBV5-1 and TRBJ1-2, with D perhaps matching TRBD1 (5 bases). This CDR3 comprises 16 residues. Per germline, CDR1 SGHRS and CDR2 YFSETQ. V lost 4 bases to trimming and J lost 0 bases, with 16 bases between them. The CDR3 nucleotides read TGCGCCAGCAGCATGGGACTGTCGAGACCTAACTATGGCTACACCTTC. It encodes CASSMGLSRPNYGYTF.

The V gene is TRBV2, the J gene TRBJ2-1, with 8 bases lining up with TRBD2. V lost 4 bases and J lost 0; bases outside the gene matches: 8. This CDR3 is 17 amino acids long. Germline CDR1 is SNHLY and CDR2 is FYNNEI. The CDR3 bases are TGTGCCAGCAGTGCAGGACTAGCTCACAGCTCCTACAATGAGCAGTTCTTC. Translated, it gives CASSAGLAHSSYNEQFF.

The chain carries TRBV27 and TRBJ2-7, with D possibly TRBD2 on 6 matching bases. This CDR3 region has 15 residues. V was pared by 0 bases and J by 3 bases, with 12 bases between. CDR1 and CDR2 (germline): MNHEY, SMNVEV (reference sequence). CDR3 bases: TGTGCCAGCAGTTTATCTGGGACTCGAAACTACGAGCAGTACTTC. Amino acids: CASSLSGTRNYEQYF.

The gene calls are TRBV28 and TRBJ1-1; 11 nucleotides agree with TRBD1. There are 15 residues in the CDR3. Looked up from germline, CDR1 is MDHEN and CDR2 is SYDVKM. The J segment lost 6 bases and the V segment lost 7 bases, leaving 10 bases of the junction unmatched. The CDR3 sequence: CASTRTGGFLSEAFF. DNA for the CDR3: TGTGCCAGCACCCGGACAGGGGGCTTCTTGTCTGAAGCTTTCTTT.

This chain joins TRBV3-1 (or the pseudogene TRBV3-2) and TRBJ1-1; D might be TRBD1 (5 bases). Germline V gives CDR1 LGHDT, CDR2 YNNKEL (reference sequence). V was pared by 1 base and J by 11 bases, with 14 bases between. The CDR3 sequence is 13 residues long. CDR3 region: CASSQGQGSVAFF. CDR3 nucleotide sequence: TGTGCCAGCAGCCAAGGTCAGGGTAGTGTGGCTTTCTTT.

V is TRBV24-1 and J is TRBJ2-5; TRBD2 matches at 15 bases. From germline, CDR1 is KGHDR and CDR2 SFDVKD. The CDR3 length is 17 residues. V lost 10 bases and J lost 5; bases outside the gene matches: 13. As DNA, the CDR3 is TGTGCCACTGGTGACGGGACTAGCGGGAGGCAGGGTGAGACCCAGTACTTC. Its protein is CATGDGTSGRQGETQYF.

This chain links TRBV9 with TRBJ2-3; 9 bases match TRBD2. Trimming at V came to 4 bases and at J to 3 bases, leaving 9 bases not matched to a gene. The length of the CDR3 is 16 residues. Per germline, CDR1 SGDLS and CDR2 YYNGEE. The CDR3 sequence is CASSPSGTSRTDTQYF. Here the CDR3 DNA reads TGTGCCAGCAGCCCCTCCGGGACTAGCAGAACAGATACGCAGTATTTT.

V usage is TRBV19 and J usage is TRBJ1-3, with D tentatively TRBD1 (5 bases). The CDR3 covers 15 residues. V gave up 6 bases and J gave up 1 base, with 13 bases separating them. In germline, CDR1 is LNHDA, CDR2 SQIVND (reference sequence). The CDR3 loop reads CASSPWGESGNTIYF. Here the CDR3 DNA reads TGTGCCAGTAGCCCGTGGGGGGAGTCTGGAAACACCATATATTTT.

Note on this clone: The sample has other DNA sequences that encode this CDR3 too. The chain is built from TRBV20-1 and TRBJ2-1; D is undetermined. The CDR3 sequence is 11 residues long. Germline V gives CDR1 DFQATT, CDR2 SNEGSKA (reference sequence). Trimming removed 4 bases from V and 9 bases from J, with 10 bases in between. The CDR3 nucleotides are TGCAGTGCTACCCCCCAGGCTGAGCAGTTCTTC. It translates to CSATPQAEQFF.

The CDR3 loop reads CASRPGGFRTGELFF. The CDR3 DNA follows: TGTGCCAGCAGACCGGGAGGCTTTCGGACCGGGGAGCTGTTTTTT. The chain uses TRBV28 and TRBJ2-2, with TRBD2 matching 7 bases. Germline V gene lookup returns CDR1 MDHEN and CDR2 SYDVKM. CDR3 length equals 15 residues. V shed 6 bases, J shed 5 bases, and the junction held 9 bases outside the gene matches. The whole variable domain, filled in from reference TRBV28 and TRBJ2-2, reads DVKVTQSSRYLVKRTGEKVFLECVQDMDHENMFWYRQDPGLGLRLIYFSYDVKMKEKGDIPEGYSVSREKKERFSLILESASTNQTSMYLCASRPGGFRTGELFFGEGSRLTVL.

This clone is a singleton in its sample. The chain recombines TRBV28 with TRBJ2-5; D not resolved. The CDR3 is 13 residues long. Trimming took 3 bases from V and 1 from J, leaving 6 bases between them. The germline CDR1 and CDR2 sequences are MDHEN and SYDVKM. The CDR3 DNA reads TGTGCCAGCAGTTTGCAGGTCCAAGAGACCCAGTACTTC. Translating gives CASSLQVQETQYF.

The chain combines TRBV7-2 with TRBJ2-7; possibly TRBD2 for D (5 bases). This CDR3 has 14 amino acids. Looked up from germline, CDR1 is SGHTA and CDR2 is FQGNSA. Between the trimmed V and J ends, which lost 3 bases and 5 bases, there was a span of 14 bases. The CDR3 protein is CASSLGGWVDEQYF. DNA for the CDR3: TGTGCCAGCAGCTTGGGCGGGTGGGTCGACGAGCAGTACTTC. The variable domain in full, completed from reference TRBV7-2 and TRBJ2-7, reads GAGVSQSPSNKVTEKGKDVELRCDPISGHTALYWYRQSLGQGLEFLIYFQGNSAPDKSGLPSDRFSAERTGGSVSTLTIQRTQQEDSAVYLCASSLGGWVDEQYFGPGTRLTVT.

The chain recombines TRBV15 with TRBJ1-4; D remains unclear. Trimming stripped 1 base from V and 4 bases from J, with 7 bases between. Germline values: CDR1 LNHNV, CDR2 YYDKDF (reference sequence). The CDR3 totals 14 residues. The CDR3 sequence: CATSRGQNNEKLFF. Written as DNA, the CDR3 is TGTGCCACCAGCAGAGGTCAGAATAATGAAAAACTGTTTTTT.

This clone occurred once. V gene TRBV28 combines with J gene TRBJ1-2, with D possibly TRBD1 on 6 matching bases. The CDR3 consists of 17 residues. V was shortened by 7 bases and J by 0 bases, with 21 bases between the two germline ends. The V gene's germline CDR1 is MDHEN and CDR2 SYDVKM. The CDR3 loop is CASMGGGAWPTNYGYTF. CDR3 bases: TGTGCCAGCATGGGCGGGGGCGCCTGGCCGACTAACTATGGCTACACCTTC.

V is TRBV3-1 (or the pseudogene TRBV3-2) and J is TRBJ2-1, with no clear D. The V end was cut by 0 bases, the J end by 9 bases, with 9 bases between. CDR1 LGHDT and CDR2 YNNKEL come from the germline V gene (reference sequence). This CDR3 is built from 13 residues. CDR3 sequence (DNA): TGTGCCAGCAGCCAAGAGCGGCGCAGTGAGCAGTTCTTC. Amino acid sequence: CASSQERRSEQFF.

V gene TRBV29-1 combines with J gene TRBJ1-2, with D maybe TRBD1 (6 bases). CDR1 SQVTM and CDR2 ANQGSEA come from the germline V gene. Trimming removed 1 base at V and 7 bases at J, with 10 bases between. The CDR3 has 12 amino acids. The CDR3 coding sequence is TGCAGCGTTGAAGGTACCAGGGGTGGCTACACCTTC. Protein: CSVEGTRGGYTF.

This clone was picked up one time. V is TRBV29-1 and J is TRBJ2-5; 8 bases line up with TRBD1. CDR3 size: 12 residues. Germline CDR1 reads SQVTM; CDR2 reads ANQGSEA. J was trimmed by 1 base and V by 8 bases; bases with no gene match: 3. The CDR3 loop reads CSTGTGQETQYF. DNA for the CDR3: TGCAGCACAGGGACAGGCCAAGAGACCCAGTACTTC.

The gene calls are TRBV12-3 or TRBV12-4 and TRBJ2-3; D remains ambiguous. Trimming stripped 8 bases from V and 7 bases from J, with 13 bases between. This CDR3 is 12 amino acids long. CDR3 sequence (DNA): TGTGCCAGCTTTTTACGTGGCTATACGCAGTATTTT. This codes for CASFLRGYTQYF.

The V and J genes are TRBV28 and TRBJ1-2, with 7 bases aligning to TRBD1. The CDR3 has 15 residues. Germline V gene data show CDR1 as MDHEN and CDR2 as SYDVKM. Trimming took 5 bases from V and 9 from J; bases not matched to a gene: 15. CDR3 protein: CASSQISTGLVSYTF. In DNA, the CDR3 is TGTGCCAGCAGTCAAATCTCGACAGGGCTGGTAAGCTACACCTTC.

The chain carries TRBV5-4 and TRBJ2-7, with 7 bases matching TRBD2. CDR1 SGHNT and CDR2 YYREEE come from the germline V gene (reference sequence). This CDR3 has 17 residues. The V and J ends lost 4 bases and 3 bases, in that order; junction bases with no gene match: 16. In DNA, the CDR3 is TGTGCCAGCAGCAAAGACCCGATGAGGCGGGAGAGCTACGAGCAGTACTTC. This encodes CASSKDPMRRESYEQYF.

The rearrangement joins TRBV6-5 to TRBJ2-6; 8 bases are a match to TRBD1. This CDR3 is built from 16 residues. V lost 4 bases to trimming and J lost 0 bases; unmatched junction nucleotides: 2. Germline V gene sequence: CDR1 MNHEY, CDR2 SVGAGI. Here the CDR3 DNA reads TGTGCCAGCAGTTCCGGACAGGGCTCTGGGGCCAACGTCCTGACTTTC. Translating gives CASSSGQGSGANVLTF.

This rearrangement joins TRBV18 to TRBJ2-1, with D possibly matching TRBD2 (5 bases). Trimming removed 0 bases at V and 8 bases at J, with 5 bases between. The CDR3 sequence is 12 residues long. The germline gives CDR1 KGHSH, CDR2 LQKENI. The CDR3 loop reads CASSPPGDEQFF. Written as DNA, the CDR3 is TGTGCCAGCTCACCACCGGGAGATGAGCAGTTCTTC.

V usage is TRBV2 and J usage is TRBJ2-1; a weak D match, TRBD1 (5 bases). This CDR3 is 13 amino acids long. V was trimmed by 7 bases and J by 9 bases, leaving 16 bases between them. Looked up from germline, CDR1 is SNHLY and CDR2 is FYNNEI. The DNA for the CDR3 is TGTGCCAGCACAGGCTCCAGGGCCGGTGAGCAGTTCTTC. It codes for CASTGSRAGEQFF.